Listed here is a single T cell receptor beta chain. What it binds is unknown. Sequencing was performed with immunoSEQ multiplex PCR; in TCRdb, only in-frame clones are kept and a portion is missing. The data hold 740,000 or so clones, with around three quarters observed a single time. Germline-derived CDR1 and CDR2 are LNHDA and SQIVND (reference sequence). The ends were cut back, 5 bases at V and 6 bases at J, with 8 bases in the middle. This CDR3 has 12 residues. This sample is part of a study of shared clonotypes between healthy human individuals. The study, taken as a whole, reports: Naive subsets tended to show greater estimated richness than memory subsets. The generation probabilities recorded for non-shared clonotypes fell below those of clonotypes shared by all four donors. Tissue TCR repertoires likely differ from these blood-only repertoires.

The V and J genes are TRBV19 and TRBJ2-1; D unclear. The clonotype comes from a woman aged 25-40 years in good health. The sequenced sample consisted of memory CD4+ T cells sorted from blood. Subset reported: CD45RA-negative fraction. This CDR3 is CASSSPRNEQFF. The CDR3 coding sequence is TGTGCCAGTAGTTCGCCGCGCAATGAGCAGTTCTTC.